These 30 T cell receptor beta chains were all obtained from the same sample, sequenced in a study of shared T cell receptors in the human thymus. The protocol was immunoSEQ multiplex PCR, while the TCRdb copy is restricted to in-frame clones and leaves out a portion. The sample includes roughly 500,000 clones, 70% to 80% of them seen just once. This same sample was also part of a study on human thymus T cells.

The sample was thymocytes. Source of these receptors: a boy under three years old with a congenital heart defect.

The chain carries TRBV7-2 and TRBJ1-4; 8 nucleotides line up with TRBD1. J gave up 10 bases and V 3 bases, and 10 bases lay outside the gene matches. The CDR3 loop spans 15 amino acids. Germline V gene lookup returns CDR1 SGHTA and CDR2 FQGNSA. CDR3 sequence reads: CASSFSVQGAGKLFF. As DNA, the CDR3 is TGTGCCAGCAGCTTTAGTGTTCAGGGGGCAGGAAAACTGTTTTTT.

This chain connects TRBV9 to TRBJ2-3; 9 nucleotides agree with TRBD1. Germline CDR1 SGDLS, CDR2 YYNGEE. The junction had 6 bases not matched to a gene; V was cut back by 3 bases and J by 4 bases. CDR3 length: 15 residues. This chain's CDR3 is CASSERTGVADTQYF. Written as DNA, the CDR3 is TGTGCCAGCAGCGAACGGACAGGGGTTGCAGATACGCAGTATTTT.

This clone was seen a single time. The chain employs TRBV11-2 and TRBJ2-1; 15 nucleotides align to TRBD2. This CDR3 is built from 19 residues. J gave up 1 base and V 5 bases, and 9 bases lay outside the gene matches. Germline CDR1 is SGHAT and CDR2 is FQNNGV. The CDR3 reads CASSQGLAGGLPSYNEQFF. DNA for the CDR3: TGTGCCAGCAGCCAAGGACTAGCGGGAGGGTTACCGTCCTACAATGAGCAGTTCTTC.

The rearrangement uses TRBV4-1 and TRBJ2-3, with 9 bases fitting TRBD2. Germline V gene lookup returns CDR1 MGHRA and CDR2 YSYEKL. This CDR3 has 17 residues. V dropped 0 bases and J dropped 2; count of bases not matched to a gene: 6. CDR3 in DNA: TGCGCCAGCAGCCAAGAGTTCCTAGCGGGGAACACAGATACGCAGTATTTT. Amino acids: CASSQEFLAGNTDTQYF.

The rearrangement links TRBV7-9 to TRBJ1-5; D not resolved. This CDR3 has 13 residues. Trimming stripped 5 bases from V and 5 bases from J, with 10 bases between. Germline CDR1 and CDR2: SEHNR and FQNEAQ (reference sequence). CDR3 loop: CASSRRGDQPQHF. For the CDR3, the DNA is TGTGCCAGCAGCCGACGGGGAGATCAGCCCCAGCATTTT.

This clone occurred a few times. V usage is TRBV5-4 and J usage is TRBJ2-5, with TRBD2 identical over 9 bases. The germline V gene encodes CDR1 SGHNT and CDR2 YYREEE (reference sequence). The CDR3 extends over 14 amino acids. The ends lost 4 bases at V and 3 bases at J; junction bases unmatched: 4. CDR3 nucleotides: TGTGCCAGCAGCGTCTTAGCGGGAGAAGAGACCCAGTACTTC. Amino acid sequence: CASSVLAGEETQYF.

This clone was recorded only once. The gene calls are TRBV18 and TRBJ2-7, with no clear D. The ends were cut back, 3 bases at V and 5 bases at J, with 20 bases in the middle. CDR1 is KGHSH and CDR2 is LQKENI in the germline V gene. The CDR3 has 16 residues. CDR3 nucleotide sequence: TGTGCCAGCTCACCTCCTATTCGACACAGAACACACGAGCAGTACTTC. Translation: CASSPPIRHRTHEQYF.

This clone has a single count. J is TRBJ2-3 and V is TRBV27; the match to TRBD2 covers 8 bases. The CDR3 spans 15 residues. After removal of 5 bases from V and 2 bases from J, the junction contained 6 bases not matched to a gene. In germline, CDR1 is MNHEY, CDR2 SMNVEV (reference sequence). The CDR3 protein is CASSRGGRITDTQYF. In DNA, the CDR3 is TGTGCCAGCAGTCGGGGGGGGCGTATCACAGATACGCAGTATTTT.

The chain is built from TRBV15 and TRBJ2-7; 8 bases are a match to TRBD1. The V and J ends lost 6 bases and 5 bases, in that order; junction bases with no gene match: 6. Germline V gives CDR1 LNHNV, CDR2 YYDKDF (reference sequence). There are 13 residues in the CDR3. The CDR3 spells CATSWDRRNEQYF. The CDR3 DNA reads as TGTGCCACCAGTTGGGACAGGAGGAACGAGCAGTACTTC. Variable domain in full (rest from reference TRBV15 and TRBJ2-7): DAMVIQNPRYQVTQFGKPVTLSCSQTLNHNVMYWYQQKSSQAPKLLFHYYDKDFNNEADTPDNFQSRRPNTSFCFLDIRSPGLGDTAMYLCATSWDRRNEQYFGPGTRLTVT.

The J gene is TRBJ2-7, the V gene TRBV21-1; the table's D gene call, TRBD1, was not cross checked with the DNA. TRBV21-1 is shown as a pseudogene. The CDR3 covers 16 residues. The CDR3 nucleotides are TGTGCCAGCAGCAAAAGGTACAGGGGGCAGAGCTACGAGCAGTACTTC. Protein product: CASSKRYRGQSYEQYF.

The chain links TRBV5-1 to TRBJ1-2; TRBD1 might be the D (6 bases). The CDR3 has 14 amino acids. The germline V and J ends were trimmed by 7 bases and 1 base, with 14 bases remaining between them. Per germline, CDR1 SGHRS and CDR2 YFSETQ. The CDR3 is CASHREGFNYGYTF. The CDR3 DNA sequence: TGCGCCAGCCACAGGGAGGGCTTTAACTATGGCTACACCTTC. The complete variable domain, with remaining parts taken from reference TRBV5-1 and TRBJ1-2, reads KAGVTQTPRYLIKTRGQQVTLSCSPISGHRSVSWYQQTPGQGLQFLFEYFSETQRNKGNFPGRFSGRQFSNSRSEMNVSTLELGDSALYLCASHREGFNYGYTFGSGTRLTVV.

The chain employs TRBV28 and TRBJ2-1; D may be TRBD1 (6 bases). The germline V gene has CDR1 MDHEN and CDR2 SYDVKM. V was clipped by 3 bases and J by 2 bases, with 8 bases between them. This CDR3 region has 14 residues. Here the CDR3 DNA reads TGTGCCAGCAGTTTCCAGGGGCCCTACAATGAGCAGTTCTTC. Translated: CASSFQGPYNEQFF.

This clone has just one count. This chain joins TRBV6-6 and TRBJ1-2; D gene ambiguous. The germline gives CDR1 MNHNY, CDR2 SVGAGI (reference sequence). This CDR3 has 14 amino acids. The V end was cut by 6 bases, the J end by 4 bases, with 15 bases between. CDR3 protein: CASSPERGFYGYTF. CDR3 nucleotides: TGTGCCAGCAGCCCTGAGAGAGGGTTCTATGGCTACACCTTC.

This clone has just a few counts. The gene calls are TRBV28 and TRBJ1-2; 9 nucleotides match TRBD1. CDR1 and CDR2 from the germline V gene are MDHEN and SYDVKM. The CDR3 is made up of 18 amino acids. Germline trimming cut 2 bases from V and 0 bases from J; bases unmatched to any gene: 10. This CDR3 is CASSLTHRQGEANYGYTF. The DNA for the CDR3 is TGTGCCAGCAGTTTAACCCATCGACAGGGGGAAGCTAACTATGGCTACACCTTC.

The rearrangement uses TRBV30 and TRBJ2-5; TRBD1 matches 7 bases. This CDR3 has 11 residues. J was trimmed by 5 bases and V by 6 bases; bases with no gene match: 3. Looked up from germline, CDR1 is GTSNPN and CDR2 is SVGIG (reference sequence). CDR3 DNA sequence: TGTGCCTGTACAGGGGCTGAGACCCAGTACTTC. Encoded protein: CACTGAETQYF.

The chain is built from TRBV4-1 and TRBJ2-3; 8 bases match TRBD2. Germline CDR1 and CDR2: MGHRA and YSYEKL. The CDR3 is 16 residues long. Germline trimming cut 0 bases from V and 4 bases from J; bases unmatched to any gene: 6. CDR3 amino acids: CASSQDRAGGADTQYF. CDR3 nucleotide sequence: TGCGCCAGCAGCCAAGATCGGGCGGGAGGAGCAGATACGCAGTATTTT.

The V gene is TRBV11-3, the J gene TRBJ2-1, with 14 bases identical to TRBD2. Germline V gene sequence: CDR1 SGHNT, CDR2 YENEEA. This CDR3 comprises 19 residues. V was pared by 4 bases and J by 4 bases, with 12 bases of the junction left unmatched. CDR3 in amino acids: CASSYSTGTSGRPYNEQFF. As DNA, the CDR3 is TGTGCCAGCAGCTACTCTACCGGGACTAGCGGGAGACCATACAATGAGCAGTTCTTC.

V usage is TRBV11-2 and J usage is TRBJ1-4; D uncertain. Trimming removed 1 base at V and 8 bases at J, with 17 bases between. Germline-derived CDR1 and CDR2 are SGHAT and FQNNGV. This CDR3 contains 16 residues. The CDR3 protein is CASSLGGWLTREKLFF. The CDR3 DNA follows: TGTGCCAGCAGCTTAGGAGGCTGGCTGACGAGGGAAAAACTGTTTTTT.

This clone has a handful of counts. The rearrangement uses TRBV28 and TRBJ1-2; no clear D. CDR3 length equals 12 residues. Trimming removed 2 bases at V and 8 bases at J, with 9 bases between. The V gene's germline CDR1 is MDHEN and CDR2 SYDVKM. The CDR3 protein is CASSLLPGGYTF. CDR3 DNA: TGTGCCAGCAGTTTACTTCCGGGAGGCTACACCTTC.

There are a few counts of this clone. The rearrangement uses TRBV6-4 and TRBJ1-1; 7 bases fit TRBD1. This CDR3 has 15 residues. The germline V gene has CDR1 MRHNA and CDR2 SNTAGT. Unmatched junction bases numbered 7, after V lost 5 bases and J lost 1 base. CDR3 sequence: CASSPSGTENTEAFF. CDR3 in DNA: TGTGCCAGCAGTCCCTCCGGGACAGAGAACACTGAAGCTTTCTTT.

This chain links TRBV14 with TRBJ2-1, with 9 bases fitting TRBD2. The CDR3 spans 18 residues. From germline, CDR1 is SGHDN and CDR2 FVKESK. With V trimmed by 0 bases and J by 5 bases, 11 bases remained unmatched. The CDR3: CASSQDVGSGRKNNEQFF. In nucleotides, the CDR3 is TGTGCCAGCAGCCAAGATGTGGGTAGCGGGAGAAAAAACAATGAGCAGTTCTTC.

The sample holds one count of this clone. This chain connects TRBV28 to TRBJ1-5, with D unclear. Deletions cut 2 bases from V and 0 bases from J, with 17 bases between. Germline CDR1 is MDHEN and CDR2 is SYDVKM. This CDR3 contains 18 residues. The CDR3 DNA reads as TGTGCCAGCAGTTTAAGGACTGCATGGCCGACTAGCAATCAGCCCCAGCATTTT. This encodes CASSLRTAWPTSNQPQHF.

V gene TRBV11-2 combines with J gene TRBJ1-2; 7 positions agree with TRBD1. CDR3 length: 13 amino acids. After removal of 5 bases from V and 5 bases from J, the junction contained 5 bases not matched to a gene. Germline loops: CDR1 SGHAT, CDR2 FQNNGV. The CDR3 sequence: CASSPKGQYGYTF. Here the CDR3 DNA reads TGTGCCAGCAGCCCAAAGGGACAGTATGGCTACACCTTC.

V and J are TRBV28 and TRBJ2-7; 10 bases fit TRBD1. Germline-derived CDR1 and CDR2 are MDHEN and SYDVKM. The CDR3 spans 19 residues. Unmatched junction bases numbered 16, after V lost 5 bases and J lost 0 bases. The CDR3 DNA reads TGTGCCAGCAGTCCAACCCCGAAGGACAGGGGGGGGAGCTCCTACGAGCAGTACTTC. This gives the protein CASSPTPKDRGGSSYEQYF.

This chain joins TRBV29-1 and TRBJ2-7; 9 nucleotides line up with TRBD1. Germline V CDR1 and CDR2: SQVTM, ANQGSEA. J lost 4 bases, V lost 1 base, and 11 bases had no gene match. This CDR3 region has 16 residues. The DNA for the CDR3 is TGCAGCGTTGAAGCTGGGACAGGGCGGGGACCATACGAGCAGTACTTC. Translated: CSVEAGTGRGPYEQYF.

The rearrangement joins TRBV28 to TRBJ2-5, with D tentatively TRBD2 (5 bases). Trimming took off 6 bases at V and 3 bases at J, with 20 bases between the two ends. CDR1 and CDR2 (germline): MDHEN, SYDVKM. The CDR3 has 16 residues. DNA of the CDR3: TGTGCCAGCAGGACCCTGCGGGTAGCCGGAGAAGAGACCCAGTACTTC. This translates into CASRTLRVAGEETQYF.

The V call is TRBV2, the J call TRBJ2-7; the match to TRBD2 covers 7 bases. The CDR3 is made up of 17 amino acids. Losses at the gene ends were 8 bases for V and 1 base for J; bases not matched to a gene: 17. In germline, CDR1 is SNHLY, CDR2 FYNNEI. In nucleotides, the CDR3 is TGTGCCAGCTTGGGAGGGGTATGCAGGAGCCTTTCCTACGAGCAGTACTTC. This translates into CASLGGVCRSLSYEQYF.

This clone was detected a few times. This rearrangement joins TRBV6-1 to TRBJ2-1, with TRBD2 identical over 9 bases. Unmatched junction bases numbered 3, after V lost 11 bases and J lost 7 bases. From germline, CDR1 is MNHNS and CDR2 SASEGT. This CDR3 region has 11 residues. CDR3 bases: TGTGCCGGTCTAGCGGGGAATGAGCAGTTCTTC. Translated, it gives CAGLAGNEQFF.

The chain combines TRBV14 with TRBJ1-3, with TRBD1 matching over 8 bases. Unmatched junction bases numbered 5, after V lost 3 bases and J lost 1 base. This CDR3 has 16 residues. Germline V gene data show CDR1 as SGHDN and CDR2 as FVKESK. CDR3 region: CASSHHRGWSGNTIYF. CDR3 coding DNA: TGTGCCAGCAGCCATCACAGGGGGTGGTCTGGAAACACCATATATTTT.

This clone turned up a few times. The chain is built from TRBV25-1 and TRBJ2-5; 12 positions match TRBD2. The CDR3 consists of 18 residues. Germline lookup yields CDR1 MGHDK and CDR2 SYGVNS. The junction had 9 bases not matched to a gene; V was cut back by 3 bases and J by 1 base. The CDR3 nucleotides read TGTGCCAGCAGTGACCCCCGGACTAGCGGGAAGGTCCAAGAGACCCAGTACTTC. Translation: CASSDPRTSGKVQETQYF.